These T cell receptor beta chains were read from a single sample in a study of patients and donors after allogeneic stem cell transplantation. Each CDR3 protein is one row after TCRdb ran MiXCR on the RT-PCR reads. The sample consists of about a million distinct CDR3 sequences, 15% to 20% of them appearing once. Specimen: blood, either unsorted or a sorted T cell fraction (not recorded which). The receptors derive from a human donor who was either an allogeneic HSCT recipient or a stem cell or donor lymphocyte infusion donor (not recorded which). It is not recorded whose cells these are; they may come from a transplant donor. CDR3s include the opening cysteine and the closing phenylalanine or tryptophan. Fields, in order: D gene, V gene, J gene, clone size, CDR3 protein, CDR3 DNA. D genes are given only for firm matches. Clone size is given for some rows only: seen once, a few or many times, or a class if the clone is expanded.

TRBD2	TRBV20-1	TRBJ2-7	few	CSASGLATAWGFEQYF	TGCAGTGCATCAGGACTAGCCACGGCTTGGGGTTTCGAGCAGTACTTC
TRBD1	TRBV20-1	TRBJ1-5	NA	CSARAGGRGRNQPQHF	TGCAGTGCTAGGGCAGGGGGTAGGGGTAGGAATCAGCCCCAGCATTTT
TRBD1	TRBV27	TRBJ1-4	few	CASSYQGANEKLFF	TGTGCCAGCAGTTACCAGGGGGCTAATGAAAAACTGTTTTTT
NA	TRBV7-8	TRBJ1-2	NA	CASSFLGGADYGYTF	TGTGCCAGCAGCTTTCTGGGGGGCGCGGACTATGGCTACACCTTC
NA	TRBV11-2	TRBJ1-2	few	CASPGPTGYYTF	TGTGCCAGCCCGGGGCCAACGGGATACTACACCTTC
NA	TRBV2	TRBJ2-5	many	CASSRETQYF	TGTGCCAGCAGCCGGGAGACCCAGTACTTC
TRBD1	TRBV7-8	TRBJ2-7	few	CASSLIETGFFYEQYF	TGTGCCAGCAGCTTAATAGAGACAGGGTTTTTCTACGAGCAGTACTTC
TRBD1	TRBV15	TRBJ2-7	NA	CATSTFDRGTYEQYF	TGTGCCACCAGCACTTTTGACAGGGGTACCTACGAGCAGTACTTC
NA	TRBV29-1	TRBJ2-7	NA	CSVEAGTSYEQYF	TGCAGCGTTGAAGCCGGGACTTCCTACGAGCAGTACTTC
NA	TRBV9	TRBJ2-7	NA	CASSVEAGLSYEQYF	TGTGCCAGCAGCGTAGAGGCAGGCCTTTCCTACGAGCAGTACTTC
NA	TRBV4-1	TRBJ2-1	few	CASSQDSPAGYSYNEQFF	TGCGCCAGCAGCCAAGACTCCCCCGCGGGATACTCCTACAATGAGCAGTTCTTC
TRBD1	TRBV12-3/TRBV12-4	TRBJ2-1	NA	CASSFSGQGYNEQFF	TGTGCCAGCAGTTTCAGCGGACAGGGCTACAATGAGCAGTTCTTC
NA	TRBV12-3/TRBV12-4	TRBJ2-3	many	CASSLGTPSTDTQYF	TGTGCCAGCAGCCTCGGGACCCCAAGCACAGATACGCAGTATTTT
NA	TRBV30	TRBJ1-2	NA	CAWVSDGYGYTF	TGTGCCTGGGTTTCCGATGGCTATGGCTACACCTTC
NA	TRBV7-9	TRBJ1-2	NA	CASSLLQGYGYTF	TGTGCCAGCAGCTTATTGCAGGGCTATGGCTACACCTTC
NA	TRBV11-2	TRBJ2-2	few	CASSKGGTGELFF	TGTGCCAGCAGCAAAGGTGGCACCGGGGAGCTGTTTTTT
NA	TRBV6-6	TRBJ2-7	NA	CASSYPGTPEQYF	TGTGCCAGCAGTTACCCCGGGACACCCGAGCAGTACTTC
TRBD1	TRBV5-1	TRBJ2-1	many	CASSLADRALKSEQFF	TGCGCCAGCAGCTTGGCCGACAGGGCCCTCAAAAGTGAGCAGTTCTTC
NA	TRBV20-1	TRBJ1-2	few	CSARDLMARGLYGYTF	TGCAGTGCTAGAGATCTCATGGCTCGAGGGCTTTATGGCTACACCTTC
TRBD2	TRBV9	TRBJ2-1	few	CASSVGLVAGHEQFF	TGTGCCAGCAGCGTAGGTTTGGTAGCGGGTCATGAGCAGTTCTTC
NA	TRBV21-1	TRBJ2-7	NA	CASSSRQINYEQYF	TGTGCCAGCAGCTCCCGCCAGATTAACTACGAGCAGTACTTC
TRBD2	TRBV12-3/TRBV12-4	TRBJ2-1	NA	CASSFSSSGEYNEQFF	TGTGCCAGCAGTTTCTCTTCTAGCGGGGAATACAATGAGCAGTTCTTC
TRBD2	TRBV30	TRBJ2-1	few	CAWRLAGGPGNEQFF	TGTGCCTGGAGGCTAGCGGGGGGGCCCGGCAATGAGCAGTTCTTC
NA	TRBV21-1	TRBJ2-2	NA	CASSGRKGNTGELFF	TGTGCCAGCAGCGGTCGGAAGGGGAACACCGGGGAGCTGTTTTTT
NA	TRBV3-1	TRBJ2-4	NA	CASSSLQSAKNIQYF	TGTGCCAGCAGCTCCCTACAGTCAGCCAAAAACATTCAGTACTTC
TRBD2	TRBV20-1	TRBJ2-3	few	CSARKREGPDTQYF	TGCAGTGCTAGAAAGCGGGAGGGCCCAGATACGCAGTATTTT
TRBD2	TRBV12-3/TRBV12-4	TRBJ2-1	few	CASSLRLAGGPSYNEQFF	TGTGCCAGCAGTTTAAGGCTAGCGGGGGGTCCTTCCTACAATGAGCAGTTCTTC
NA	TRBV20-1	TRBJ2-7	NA	CSARRDIYEQYF	TGCAGTGCTAGACGGGACATCTACGAGCAGTACTTC
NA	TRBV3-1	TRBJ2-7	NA	CASSPARGNSYEQYF	TGTGCCAGCAGCCCAGCAAGAGGGAACAGCTACGAGCAGTACTTC
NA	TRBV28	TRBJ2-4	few	CASSILLGGVKNIQYF	TGTGCCAGCAGCATCCTGCTAGGGGGGGTAAAAAACATTCAGTACTTC
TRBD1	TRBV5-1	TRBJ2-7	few	CASSLMDRAHEQYF	TGCGCCAGCAGCTTGATGGACAGGGCCCACGAGCAGTACTTC
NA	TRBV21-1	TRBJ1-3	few	CASSTRKYKSGNTIYF	TGTGCCAGCAGCACCCGAAAGTACAAGTCTGGAAACACCATATATTTT
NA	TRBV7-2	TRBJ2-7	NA	CASSLKRVYEQYF	TGTGCCAGCAGCCTTAAAAGGGTATACGAGCAGTACTTC
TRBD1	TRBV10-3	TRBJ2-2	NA	CATGMNTGELFF	TGTGCGACAGGGATGAACACCGGGGAGCTGTTTTTT
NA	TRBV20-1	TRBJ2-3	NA	CSATLAFGTDTQYF	TGCAGTGCTACTCTAGCGTTTGGCACAGATACGCAGTATTTT
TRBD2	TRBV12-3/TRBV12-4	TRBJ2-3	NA	CASNPSGGQSTDTQYF	TGTGCCAGCAACCCTAGCGGGGGACAAAGCACAGATACGCAGTATTTT
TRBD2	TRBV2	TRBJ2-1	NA	CASSRTSGSISYNEQFF	TGTGCCAGCAGTCGGACTAGCGGGAGTATATCCTACAATGAGCAGTTCTTC
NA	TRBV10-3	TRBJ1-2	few	CAISADRSYGYTF	TGTGCCATCAGTGCCGACAGAAGCTATGGCTACACCTTC
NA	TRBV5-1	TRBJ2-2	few	CASSSDNSGELFF	TGCGCCAGCAGCTCGGACAATTCCGGGGAGCTGTTTTTT
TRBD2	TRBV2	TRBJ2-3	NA	CASRSGRALGTDTQYF	TGTGCCAGCAGGAGCGGGAGGGCCCTCGGCACAGATACGCAGTATTTT